At least ten counts were recorded for the clone carrying this TCR beta chain. Antigen: not known. The germline CDR1 and CDR2 sequences are SEHNR and FQNEAQ (reference sequence). This CDR3 has 14 residues. Trimming pared 5 bases from V and 4 bases from J, leaving 14 bases between. This specimen belongs to a study of Graves' ophthalmopathy and Graves' hyperthyroidism. The study, taken as a whole, reports: Among expanded thyroid clonotypes above 0.001 frequency, most also occurred in blood.

Someone took the PBMCs out of roughly 10 ml of fresh peripheral blood. Investigators amplified TCR beta CDR3 regions from RNA transcripts. First-round RT-PCR relied on HTBI primers, and a second-round multiplex PCR came next. TCRdb reanalysed the multiplex PCR reads using MiXCR and keeps one entry per CDR3 protein. Found here are approximately 480,000 distinct CDR3 sequences, roughly an eighth of them singletons; the top ten hold 9.5% to 10%. This clonotype was sampled from a woman between 25 and 40 years old with Graves' ophthalmopathy. Input material: blood. The chain joins TRBV7-9 to TRBJ1-2, with D perhaps TRBD1 (5 bases). The CDR3 region is CASSRQHRSYGYTF. CDR3 coding DNA: TGTGCCAGCAGCCGACAACACAGGAGCTATGGCTACACCTTC.